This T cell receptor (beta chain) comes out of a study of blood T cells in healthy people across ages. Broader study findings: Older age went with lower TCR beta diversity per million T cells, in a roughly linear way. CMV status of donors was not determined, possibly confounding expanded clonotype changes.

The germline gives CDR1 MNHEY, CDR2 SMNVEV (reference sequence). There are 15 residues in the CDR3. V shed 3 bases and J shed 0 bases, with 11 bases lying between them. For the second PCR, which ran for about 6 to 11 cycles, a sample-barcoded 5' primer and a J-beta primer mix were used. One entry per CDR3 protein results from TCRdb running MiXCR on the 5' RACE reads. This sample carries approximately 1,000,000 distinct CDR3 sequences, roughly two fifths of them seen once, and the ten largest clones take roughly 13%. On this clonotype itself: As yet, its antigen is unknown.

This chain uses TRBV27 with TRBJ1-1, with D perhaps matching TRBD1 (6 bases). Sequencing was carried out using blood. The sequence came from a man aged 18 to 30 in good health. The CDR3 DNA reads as TGTGCCAGCAGTTTCAGAGGGGGGATGAACACTGAAGCTTTCTTT. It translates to CASSFRGGMNTEAFF.